These 17 T cell receptor beta chains were all obtained from the same sample, sequenced in a study of blood T cell repertoires in COVID-19. Assay used: immunoSEQ multiplex PCR; TCRdb lists only in-frame clones, some missing. The sample has 160,000 or so clones; 84% are singletons. Sequencing was done on a sample of peripheral blood. These receptor sequences come from a woman between 50 and 59 years old with acute or convalescent COVID-19.

This sequence joins TRBV6-6 and TRBJ2-3; the match to TRBD1 covers 8 bases. This CDR3 is built from 13 residues. Trimming cost V 5 bases and J 4 bases; bases outside gene matches: 2. In germline, CDR1 is MNHNY, CDR2 SVGAGI (reference sequence). The CDR3 DNA sequence: TGTGCCAGCAGTACGACAGGGGCAGATACGCAGTATTTT. Translated, it gives CASSTTGADTQYF.

The V call is TRBV2, the J call TRBJ2-2, with 11 nucleotides matching TRBD2. CDR3 length: 15 amino acids. V lost 6 bases and J lost 4; bases outside the gene matches: 4. The V gene's germline CDR1 is SNHLY and CDR2 FYNNEI. This CDR3 reads CASSLGLAGTGELFF. The CDR3 nucleotides are TGTGCCAGCAGCCTCGGACTAGCGGGCACCGGGGAGCTGTTTTTT.

This rearrangement joins TRBV19 to TRBJ1-5; D not certain. Deletions cut 1 base from V and 4 bases from J, with 11 bases between. CDR1 LNHDA and CDR2 SQIVND come from the germline V gene (reference sequence). There are 15 residues in the CDR3. This CDR3 is CASSIGDTINQPQHF. The CDR3 coding sequence is TGTGCCAGTAGTATAGGTGACACGATAAATCAGCCCCAGCATTTT.

This clone showed up many times. The CDR3 here is CASNQEEADTQYF. Here the CDR3 DNA reads TGTGCCAGCAACCAGGAAGAAGCAGATACGCAGTATTTT. The rearrangement uses TRBV2 and TRBJ2-3; no clear D. The CDR3 length is 13 residues. Germline CDR1 reads SNHLY; CDR2 reads FYNNEI. Between the trimmed V and J ends, which lost 7 bases and 4 bases, there was a span of 12 bases.

This chain joins TRBV2 and TRBJ1-3, with TRBD1 matching 11 bases. The CDR3 consists of 18 residues. V gave up 3 bases and J gave up 2 bases; unmatched junction bases: 9. Germline V gene sequence: CDR1 SNHLY, CDR2 FYNNEI. CDR3 nucleotide sequence: TGTGCCAGCAGTGACCCCGGGACAGGGGGAAATACTGGAAACACCATATATTTT. Protein: CASSDPGTGGNTGNTIYF.

As regards this clone: The sample has other DNA sequences that encode this CDR3 too. The rearrangement uses TRBV5-1 and TRBJ1-5; D remains ambiguous. Trimming shortened V by 0 bases and J by 2 bases, and 6 bases separated the two germline ends. CDR1 is SGHRS and CDR2 is YFSETQ in the germline V gene. The CDR3 has 14 amino acids. CDR3 bases: TGCGCCAGCAGCTTGGATGGAGGCAATCAGCCCCAGCATTTT. Protein product: CASSLDGGNQPQHF.

This clone was seen a handful of times. In nucleotides, the CDR3 is TGTGCCAGCACCACCAGGGGCAGGGGAGCCTACGAGCAGTACTTC. It specifies CASTTRGRGAYEQYF. V usage is TRBV28 and J usage is TRBJ2-7; possibly TRBD1 for D (6 bases). CDR3 size: 15 residues. The V and J ends lost 7 bases and 2 bases respectively, with 18 bases between them. CDR1 MDHEN and CDR2 SYDVKM come from the germline V gene.

This chain uses TRBV7-2 with TRBJ1-5, with D uncertain. This CDR3 has 15 residues. Germline loops: CDR1 SGHTA, CDR2 FQGNSA. V lost 6 bases and J lost 0, with 12 bases in between. CDR3 DNA: TGTGCCAGCAGAAGCGACGGATATAGCAATCAGCCCCAGCATTTT. Protein: CASRSDGYSNQPQHF.

V usage is TRBV5-8 and J usage is TRBJ1-1, with D unclear. With 1 base removed from V and 2 bases from J, the gap between germline ends came to 12 bases. This CDR3 contains 15 residues. Germline assignment: CDR1 SGHTS and CDR2 YDEGEE. The CDR3 loop is CASSLTGSGNTEAFF. The DNA for the CDR3 is TGTGCCAGCAGCTTGACCGGGAGTGGCAACACTGAAGCTTTCTTT.

The rearrangement uses TRBV11-2 and TRBJ1-6; D call uncertain. The germline CDR1 and CDR2 sequences are SGHAT and FQNNGV. Trimming shortened V by 1 base and J by 0 bases, and 4 bases separated the two germline ends. This CDR3 region has 15 residues. This CDR3 is CASSLVSSYNSPLHF. In nucleotides, the CDR3 is TGTGCCAGCAGCTTAGTTAGCTCCTATAATTCACCCCTCCACTTT. The full variable domain, its missing parts supplied by reference TRBV11-2 and TRBJ1-6, is EAGVAQSPRYKIIEKRQSVAFWCNPISGHATLYWYQQILGQGPKLLIQFQNNGVVDDSQLPKDRFSAERLKGVDSTLKIQPAKLEDSAVYLCASSLVSSYNSPLHFGNGTRLTVT.

This clone was detected once. This chain links TRBV28 with TRBJ1-6, with a tentative D call TRBD1 (5 bases). The V gene lost 6 bases and the J gene lost 9 bases, with 18 bases spanning the gap. This CDR3 contains 15 residues. Germline-derived CDR1 and CDR2 are MDHEN and SYDVKM. The CDR3 reads CASRGSSGESSPLHF. As DNA, the CDR3 is TGTGCCAGCAGAGGGTCTTCGGGGGAGAGTTCACCCCTCCACTTT.

The chain links TRBV9 to TRBJ2-7; 11 bases line up with TRBD2. The V gene's germline CDR1 is SGDLS and CDR2 YYNGEE. V lost 4 bases to trimming and J lost 2 bases; unmatched junction nucleotides: 5. This CDR3 is 15 amino acids long. The CDR3 loop reads CASSLTSGGTYEQYF. The CDR3 DNA reads TGTGCCAGCAGCCTAACTAGCGGGGGTACCTACGAGCAGTACTTC.

This rearrangement joins TRBV30 to TRBJ2-3, with D possibly TRBD1 on 6 matching bases. Germline V gene sequence: CDR1 GTSNPN, CDR2 SVGIG (reference sequence). This CDR3 region has 12 residues. V was pared by 3 bases and J by 10 bases, with 14 bases between. Written as DNA, the CDR3 is TGTGCCTGGAGCCAGGACACAGGGTCGCAGTATTTT. Translation: CAWSQDTGSQYF.

This clone was counted at least ten times. The rearrangement links TRBV10-3 to TRBJ1-2; TRBD1 aligns across 7 bases. Germline CDR1 ENHRY, CDR2 SYGVKD. With 8 bases clipped from V and 6 bases from J, the junction kept 9 bases outside the gene matches. The CDR3 length is 13 residues. The DNA for the CDR3 is TGTGCCATCTCGTCGAGGGGGCAGGATGGCTACACCTTC. It encodes CAISSRGQDGYTF.

The chain carries TRBV29-1 and TRBJ1-2, with D uncertain. V lost 0 bases, J lost 4 bases, and 21 bases lay in between. CDR3 length equals 17 residues. The germline V gene has CDR1 SQVTM and CDR2 ANQGSEA. The CDR3 DNA sequence: TGCAGCGTTGAAGATCGGGGTCGGCCCTCCTGGGGCTATGGCTACACCTTC. This encodes CSVEDRGRPSWGYGYTF.

This chain links TRBV5-1 with TRBJ1-1; D is perhaps TRBD1 (5 bases). Trimming took off 1 base at V and 2 bases at J, with 9 bases between the two ends. Germline V gene data show CDR1 as SGHRS and CDR2 as YFSETQ. This CDR3 comprises 14 residues. CDR3 protein: CASSLWGDNTEAFF. As DNA, the CDR3 is TGCGCCAGCAGCTTGTGGGGGGATAACACTGAAGCTTTCTTT.

This chain joins TRBV15 and TRBJ2-7; no clear D. Trimming cost V 0 bases and J 0 bases, with 9 bases left between them. The CDR3 has 15 amino acids. Germline CDR1 reads LNHNV; CDR2 reads YYDKDF (reference sequence). In nucleotides, the CDR3 is TGTGCCACCAGCAGAGATACTACGCGCTCCTACGAGCAGTACTTC. Amino acid sequence: CATSRDTTRSYEQYF.